This TCR beta chain is drawn from a study of cytomegalovirus exposure and HLA in healthy donors. PCR amplification relied on 60 Vbeta primers (plus 13 Jbeta primers). Method: immunoSEQ multiplex PCR; TCRdb's copy keeps in-frame clones and lacks some. This table has under 300,000 clones, about 66% appearing once. CDR1 and CDR2 (germline): SGHTA, FQGNSA. The CDR3 extends over 14 amino acids. Trimming shortened V by 3 bases and J by 5 bases, and 13 bases separated the two germline ends. Sequenced input: PBMCs. The chain employs TRBV7-2 and TRBJ2-5; D ambiguous. The clonotype was recovered from a female donor in good health and CMV-seronegative. In DNA form, the CDR3 reads TGTGCCAGCAGCTTTTCGTCTAGTGAGGAGACCCAGTACTTC. It translates to CASSFSSSEETQYF.